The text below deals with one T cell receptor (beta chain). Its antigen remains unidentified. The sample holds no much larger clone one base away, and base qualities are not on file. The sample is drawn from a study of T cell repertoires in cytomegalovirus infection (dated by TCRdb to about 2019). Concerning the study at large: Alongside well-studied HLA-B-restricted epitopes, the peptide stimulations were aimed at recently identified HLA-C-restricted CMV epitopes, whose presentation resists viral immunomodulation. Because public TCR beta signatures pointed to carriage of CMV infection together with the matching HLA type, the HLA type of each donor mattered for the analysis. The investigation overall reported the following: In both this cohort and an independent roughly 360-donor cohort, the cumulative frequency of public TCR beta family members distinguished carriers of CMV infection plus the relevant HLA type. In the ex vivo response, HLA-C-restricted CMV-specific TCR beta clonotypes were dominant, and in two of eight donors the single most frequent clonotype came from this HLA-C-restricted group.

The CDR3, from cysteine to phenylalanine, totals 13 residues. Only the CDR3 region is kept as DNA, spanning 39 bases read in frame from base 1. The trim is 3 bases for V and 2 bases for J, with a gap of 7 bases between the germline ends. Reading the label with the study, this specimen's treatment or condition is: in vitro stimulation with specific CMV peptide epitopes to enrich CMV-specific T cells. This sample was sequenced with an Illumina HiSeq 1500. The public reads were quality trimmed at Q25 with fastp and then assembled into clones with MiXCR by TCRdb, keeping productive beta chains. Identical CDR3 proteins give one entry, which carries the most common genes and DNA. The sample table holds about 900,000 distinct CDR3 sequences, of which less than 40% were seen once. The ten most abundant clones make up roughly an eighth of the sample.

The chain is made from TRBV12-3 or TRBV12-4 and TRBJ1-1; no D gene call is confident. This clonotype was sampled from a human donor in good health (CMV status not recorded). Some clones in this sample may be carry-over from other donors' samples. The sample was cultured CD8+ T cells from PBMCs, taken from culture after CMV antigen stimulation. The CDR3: CASSFYSNTEAFF. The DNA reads TGTGCCAGCAGTTTCTACAGCAACACTGAAGCTTTCTTT.